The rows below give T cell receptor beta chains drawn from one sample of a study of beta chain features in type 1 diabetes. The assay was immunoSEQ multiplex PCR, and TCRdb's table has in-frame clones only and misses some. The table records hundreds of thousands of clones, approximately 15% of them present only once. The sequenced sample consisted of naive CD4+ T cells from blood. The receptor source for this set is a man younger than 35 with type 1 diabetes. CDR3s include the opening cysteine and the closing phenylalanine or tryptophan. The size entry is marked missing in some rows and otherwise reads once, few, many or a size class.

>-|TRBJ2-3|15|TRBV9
CASSTGGGRIDTQYF
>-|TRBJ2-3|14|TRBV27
CASSLLGGLDTQYF
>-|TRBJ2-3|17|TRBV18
CASSPRSGATGTDTQYF
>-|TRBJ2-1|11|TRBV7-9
CASPSGNEQFF
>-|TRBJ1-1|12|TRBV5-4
CASSLAGQEAFF
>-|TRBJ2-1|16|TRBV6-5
CASSYGAGGPGNEQFF
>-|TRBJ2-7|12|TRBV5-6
CASSVDLLQQYF
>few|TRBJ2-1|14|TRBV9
CASSVASSLNEQFF
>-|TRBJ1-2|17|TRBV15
CATSSGVGGRGDYGYTF
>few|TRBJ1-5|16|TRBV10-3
CAISEWKGRPDQPQHF
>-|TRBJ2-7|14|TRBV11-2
CASSTRLASREQYF
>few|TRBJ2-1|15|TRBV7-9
CASSLRGLEYNEQFF
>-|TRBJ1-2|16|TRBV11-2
CASSLGDRPYYYGYTF
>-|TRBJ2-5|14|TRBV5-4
CASGPWQGAETQYF
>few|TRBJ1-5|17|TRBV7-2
CASSLVGTRFSNQPQHF
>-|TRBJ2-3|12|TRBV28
CASRRYGIREYF
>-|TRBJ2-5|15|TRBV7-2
CASSSYQQGQETQYF
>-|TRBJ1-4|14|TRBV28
CASSTGTENEKLFF
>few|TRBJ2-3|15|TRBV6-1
CASSDIAGSTDTQYF
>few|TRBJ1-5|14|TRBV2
CASSEALGGQPQHF
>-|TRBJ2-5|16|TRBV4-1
CASSQGISGGPETQYF
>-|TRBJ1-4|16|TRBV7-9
CASSLAGTGVNEKLFF
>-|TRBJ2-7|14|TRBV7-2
CASSLLAGRYEQYF
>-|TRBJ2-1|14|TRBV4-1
CASSQEKSGGEQFF
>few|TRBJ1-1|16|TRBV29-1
CSASRGQGVGGTEAFF
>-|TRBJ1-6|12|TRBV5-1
CASSLTGKPLHF
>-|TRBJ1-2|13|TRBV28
CASSFRRNYGYTF
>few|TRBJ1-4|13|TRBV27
CASSRDSNEKLFF
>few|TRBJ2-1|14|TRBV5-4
CASSLGDSYNEQFF
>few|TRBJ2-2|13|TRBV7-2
CASSLQVTGELFF
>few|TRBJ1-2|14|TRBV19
CASSVLQGNYGYTF
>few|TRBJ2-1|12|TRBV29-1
CSVRTGYNEQFF
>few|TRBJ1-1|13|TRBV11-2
CASSGFGNTEAFF
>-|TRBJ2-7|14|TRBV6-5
CASSYSPRNTEQYF
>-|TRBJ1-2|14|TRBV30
CAWSPGTGVEGYTF
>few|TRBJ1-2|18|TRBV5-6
CASSSAFLVGQGASGYTF
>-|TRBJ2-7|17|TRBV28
CASTPLVVGSMSYEQYF
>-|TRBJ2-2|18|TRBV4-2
CASSQTLGTGRGTGELFF
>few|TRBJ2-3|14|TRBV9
CASSVAGATDTQYF
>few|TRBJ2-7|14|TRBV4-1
CASSQRWTGAEQYF
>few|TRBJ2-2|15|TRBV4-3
CASSQDGPGHGELFF
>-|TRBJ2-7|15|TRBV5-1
CASSFRHDRPYEQYF
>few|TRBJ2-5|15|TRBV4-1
CASSQVGTPQETQYF
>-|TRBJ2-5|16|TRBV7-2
CASSFTSGRGKETQYF
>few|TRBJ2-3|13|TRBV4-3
CASSLFRGDTQYF
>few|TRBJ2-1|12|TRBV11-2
CASSLDLNEQFF
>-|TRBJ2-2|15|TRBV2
CASSVQGANTGELFF
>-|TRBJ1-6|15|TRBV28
CASSFRPGSGSPLHF
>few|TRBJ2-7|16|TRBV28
CASSPLLAGGSYEQYF
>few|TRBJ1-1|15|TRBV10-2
CASSLAGDVNTEAFF
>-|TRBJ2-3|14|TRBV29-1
CSVEQGWGTDTQYF
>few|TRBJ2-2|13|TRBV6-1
CGGRTGNTGELFF
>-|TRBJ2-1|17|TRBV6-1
CASSGGLAGVFFREQFF
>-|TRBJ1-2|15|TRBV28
CASTLGGGRTYGYTF
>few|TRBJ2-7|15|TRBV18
CASSPLGGISYEQYF
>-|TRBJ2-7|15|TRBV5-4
CASSLDTSGDYEQYF
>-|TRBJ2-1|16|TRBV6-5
CASSYLSGGRADEQFF
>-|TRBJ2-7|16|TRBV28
CASSSPGQGAPYEQYF
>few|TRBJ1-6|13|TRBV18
CASSPSGNSPLHF
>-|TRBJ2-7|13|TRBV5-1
CASSLVSGSGQYF